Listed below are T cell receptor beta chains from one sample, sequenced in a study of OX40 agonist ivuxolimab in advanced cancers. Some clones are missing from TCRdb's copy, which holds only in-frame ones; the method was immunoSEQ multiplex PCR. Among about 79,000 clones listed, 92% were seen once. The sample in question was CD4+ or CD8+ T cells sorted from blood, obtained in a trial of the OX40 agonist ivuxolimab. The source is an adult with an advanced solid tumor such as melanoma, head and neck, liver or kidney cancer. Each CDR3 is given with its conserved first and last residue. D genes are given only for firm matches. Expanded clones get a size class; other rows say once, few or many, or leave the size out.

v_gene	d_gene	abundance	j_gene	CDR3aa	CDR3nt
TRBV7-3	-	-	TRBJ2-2	CASSLQHGELFF	TGTGCCAGCAGCTTGCAGCACGGGGAGCTGTTTTTT
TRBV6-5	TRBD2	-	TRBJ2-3	CASSPLAGHTDTQYF	TGTGCCAGCAGTCCCTTAGCGGGCCACACAGATACGCAGTATTTT
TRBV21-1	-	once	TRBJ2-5	CASSKDSSGSGETQYF	TGTGCCAGCAGCAAAGACAGTAGCGGGAGCGGGGAGACCCAGTACTTC
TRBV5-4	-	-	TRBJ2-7	CASSLGQAGNEQYF	TGTGCCAGCAGCTTGGGACAGGCTGGGAACGAGCAGTACTTC
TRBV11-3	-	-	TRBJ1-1	CASSRDPGLEAFF	TGTGCCAGCAGCCGAGACCCAGGGCTCGAAGCTTTCTTT
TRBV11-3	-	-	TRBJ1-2	CASSSDSLFYGYTF	TGTGCCAGCAGCTCTGACAGCCTATTCTATGGCTACACCTTC
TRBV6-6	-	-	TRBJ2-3	CASKVGSVTDTQYF	TGTGCCAGTAAGGTCGGCTCCGTCACAGATACGCAGTATTTT
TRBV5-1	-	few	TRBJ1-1	CASSARGDTEAFF	TGCGCCAGCAGCGCCAGGGGTGACACTGAAGCTTTCTTT
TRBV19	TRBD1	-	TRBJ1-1	CASSPLTGGPTEAFF	TGTGCCAGTAGTCCCCTGACAGGGGGCCCCACTGAAGCTTTCTTT
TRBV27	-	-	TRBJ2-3	CASSSAGYTDTQYF	TGTGCCAGCAGTTCAGCAGGCTACACAGATACGCAGTATTTT
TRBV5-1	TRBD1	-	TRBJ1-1	CASSLPRTGVTEAFF	TGCGCCAGCAGCTTGCCCCGGACAGGGGTCACTGAAGCTTTCTTT
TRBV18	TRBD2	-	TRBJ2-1	CASSRTSGNYNEQFF	TGTGCCAGCTCACGGACTAGCGGGAACTACAATGAGCAGTTCTTC
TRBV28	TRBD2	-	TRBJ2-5	CASNPRGRGEEETQYF	TGTGCCAGCAACCCCCGCGGGAGGGGGGAAGAGGAGACCCAGTACTTC
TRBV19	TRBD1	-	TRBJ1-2	CASTRTGYNYGYTF	TGTGCCAGTACCAGGACAGGGTATAACTATGGCTACACCTTC
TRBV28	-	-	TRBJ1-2	CASSLEGFGYTF	TGTGCCAGCAGTTTAGAGGGCTTCGGCTACACCTTC
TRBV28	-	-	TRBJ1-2	CASSLFGAQGYTF	TGTGCCAGCAGTTTGTTCGGGGCACAGGGCTACACCTTC
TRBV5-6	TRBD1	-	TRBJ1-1	CASSAQGVNTEAFF	TGTGCCAGCAGCGCCCAGGGGGTCAACACTGAAGCTTTCTTT
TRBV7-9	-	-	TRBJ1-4	CASVDRGFEKLFF	TGTGCCAGCGTCGATCGGGGGTTTGAAAAACTGTTTTTT
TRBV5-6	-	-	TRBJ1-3	CASSLGFSGNTIYF	TGTGCCAGCAGCTTGGGATTCTCTGGAAACACCATATATTTT
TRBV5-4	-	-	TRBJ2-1	CASSLAGAEGNEQFF	TGTGCCAGCAGCTTGGCCGGGGCAGAAGGCAATGAGCAGTTCTTC
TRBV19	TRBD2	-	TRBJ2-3	CASVSGSGTDTQYF	TGTGCCAGCGTAAGCGGGAGTGGTACAGATACGCAGTATTTT
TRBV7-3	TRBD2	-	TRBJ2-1	CASSLVPGGANEQFF	TGTGCCAGCAGCTTAGTTCCGGGAGGGGCCAATGAGCAGTTCTTC
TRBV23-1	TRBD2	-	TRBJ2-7	CASISSGRAYEQYF	TGCGCCAGCATCAGTAGCGGGAGGGCCTACGAGCAGTACTTC
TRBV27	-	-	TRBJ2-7	CASSRDWTAGYEQYF	TGTGCCAGCAGTCGAGATTGGACTGCGGGTTACGAGCAGTACTTC
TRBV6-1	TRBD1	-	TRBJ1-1	CASSADRGREAFF	TGTGCCAGCAGCGCCGACAGGGGACGGGAAGCTTTCTTT
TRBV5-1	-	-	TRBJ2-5	CASSLDDQETQYF	TGCGCCAGCAGCTTGGACGACCAAGAGACCCAGTACTTC
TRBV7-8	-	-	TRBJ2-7	CASSLGLRASYEQYF	TGTGCCAGCAGCTTAGGGTTGCGGGCCTCCTACGAGCAGTACTTC
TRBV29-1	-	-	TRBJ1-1	CSILGLDTEAFF	TGCAGCATATTGGGGTTGGACACTGAAGCTTTCTTT
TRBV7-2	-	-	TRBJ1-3	CASSLVPGPSGNTIYF	TGTGCCAGCAGCTTAGTGCCAGGGCCCTCTGGAAACACCATATATTTT
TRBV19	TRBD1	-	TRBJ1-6	CASNLGTAFNSPLHF	TGTGCCAGTAACCTGGGGACAGCTTTTAATTCACCCCTCCACTTT
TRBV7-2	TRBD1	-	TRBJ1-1	CASSLAPLGRGPIMNTEAFF	TGTGCCAGCAGCTTAGCGCCGTTGGGCAGGGGGCCGATCATGAACACTGAAGCTTTCTTT
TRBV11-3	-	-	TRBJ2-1	CASSHGRETRYNEQFF	TGTGCCAGCAGCCATGGGCGGGAAACGCGGTACAATGAGCAGTTCTTC
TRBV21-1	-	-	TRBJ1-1	CASSKGKNTEAFF	TGTGCCAGCAGCAAAGGGAAAAACACTGAAGCTTTCTTT
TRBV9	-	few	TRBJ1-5	CASSADKVRDQPQHF	TGTGCCAGCAGCGCCGATAAGGTGAGAGATCAGCCCCAGCATTTT
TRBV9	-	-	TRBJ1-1	CASSAGTDTEAFF	TGTGCCAGCAGCGCTGGGACTGACACTGAAGCTTTCTTT
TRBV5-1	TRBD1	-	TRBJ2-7	CASSLGTPGQSSYEQYF	TGCGCCAGCAGCTTGGGGACTCCGGGACAGAGCTCCTACGAGCAGTACTTC
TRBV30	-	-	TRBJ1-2	CAWSVVGRWGYTF	TGTGCCTGGAGTGTAGTCGGCCGTTGGGGCTACACCTTC
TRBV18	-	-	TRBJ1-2	CASSPGRANYGYTF	TGTGCCAGCTCACCAGGGAGGGCTAACTATGGCTACACCTTC
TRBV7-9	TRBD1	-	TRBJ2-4	CASSLAQGALNIQYF	TGTGCCAGCAGCTTAGCACAGGGGGCACTAAACATTCAGTACTTC
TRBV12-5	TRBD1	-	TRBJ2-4	CASGLVLQGADPKNIQYF	TGTGCTAGTGGTTTGGTATTACAGGGGGCAGATCCCAAAAACATTCAGTACTTC
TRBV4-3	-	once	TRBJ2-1	CASSQDHSGELLDEQFF	TGCGCCAGCAGCCAAGATCATAGCGGAGAACTACTTGATGAGCAGTTCTTC
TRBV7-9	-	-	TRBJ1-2	CASSLGGGDLEGYTF	TGTGCCAGCAGTTTGGGTGGGGGAGATCTAGAAGGCTACACCTTC
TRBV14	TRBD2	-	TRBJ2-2	CASRSSGSGNTGELFF	TGTGCCAGCAGATCTAGCGGGAGCGGTAACACCGGGGAGCTGTTTTTT
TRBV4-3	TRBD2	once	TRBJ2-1	CASSQEGLAGVGGKNEQFF	TGCGCCAGCAGCCAAGAGGGGCTAGCGGGAGTAGGGGGTAAAAATGAGCAGTTCTTC
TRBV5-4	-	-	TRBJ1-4	CASSSPGRGNEKLFF	TGTGCCAGCAGCTCCCCAGGGCGGGGGAATGAAAAACTGTTTTTT
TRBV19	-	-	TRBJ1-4	CASIGDPTNEKLFF	TGTGCCAGTATAGGGGACCCAACTAATGAAAAACTGTTTTTT
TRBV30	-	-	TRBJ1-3	CACNRQGRVGVRGNTIYF	TGTGCCTGTAACCGGCAGGGGCGGGTGGGGGTACGTGGAAACACCATATATTTT